The 9 T cell receptor beta chains below were found in one sample sequenced in a study of blood T cells in healthy people across ages. A second PCR of roughly 7 to 11 cycles used a sample-barcoded 5' primer and a J-beta primer mix. TCRdb re-called the 5' RACE reads through MiXCR, storing one row per CDR3 protein. The sample has hundreds of thousands of distinct CDR3 sequences, 22% seen once. The sequencing input was blood. These receptors originate from a man aged 70 or older in good health.

In its sample, this clonotype was seen a few times. The chain couples TRBV29-1 to TRBJ1-1, with TRBD1 matching over 7 bases. J lost 7 bases, V lost 7 bases, and 6 bases had no gene match. Germline V gene data show CDR1 as SQVTM and CDR2 as ANQGSEA. This CDR3 comprises 11 residues. CDR3: CSERQGNEAFF. The CDR3 DNA reads as TGCAGCGAGAGACAGGGCAATGAAGCTTTCTTT. Complete variable domain (other parts from reference TRBV29-1 and TRBJ1-1): SAVISQKPSRDICQRGTSLTIQCQVDSQVTMMFWYRQQPGQSLTLIATANQGSEATYESGFVIDKFPISRPNLTFSTLTVSNMSPEDSSIYLCSERQGNEAFFGQGTRLTVV.

J is TRBJ2-5 and V is TRBV7-3; D perhaps matches TRBD2 (6 bases). The V gene lost 5 bases and the J gene lost 2 bases, with 15 bases spanning the gap. Looked up from germline, CDR1 is SGHTA and CDR2 is FQGTGA. CDR3 length equals 15 residues. CDR3 nucleotides: TGTGCCAGCAGCGCCTCGGGACTTCGTCAAGAGACCCAGTACTTC. Amino acid sequence: CASSASGLRQETQYF.

The CDR3 loop reads CASSVVSQVYGYTF. CDR3 coding DNA: TGTGCCAGCAGCGTAGTATCACAGGTCTATGGCTACACCTTC. V gene TRBV9 combines with J gene TRBJ1-2, with TRBD1 as a possible D gene (5 bases). In germline, CDR1 is SGDLS, CDR2 YYNGEE. CDR3 size: 14 residues. Between the trimmed V and J ends, which lost 0 bases and 4 bases, there was a span of 10 bases.

This clonotype was seen a handful of times. J is TRBJ2-3 and V is TRBV12-3 or TRBV12-4; 14 bases map to TRBD2. With V trimmed by 6 bases and J by 11 bases, 13 bases remained unmatched. This CDR3 comprises 16 residues. The CDR3 sequence: CASSRTGLAGAVRQYF. The CDR3 bases are TGTGCCAGCAGCCGAACGGGACTAGCGGGGGCTGTCCGGCAGTATTTT.

This clonotype was detected only a few times. This chain links TRBV2 with TRBJ2-3; D uncertain. This CDR3 contains 14 residues. Germline CDR1 reads SNHLY; CDR2 reads FYNNEI. Between the trimmed V and J ends, which lost 6 bases and 4 bases, there was a span of 14 bases. In DNA, the CDR3 is TGTGCCAGCAGCTTGGCGGACGTCGCAGATACGCAGTATTTT. Its protein product is CASSLADVADTQYF.

This clonotype was counted a few times. V is TRBV24-1 and J is TRBJ2-1, with unresolved D. Germline CDR1 reads KGHDR; CDR2 reads SFDVKD. V was clipped by 2 bases and J by 7 bases, with 11 bases between them. The CDR3 contains 14 residues. The CDR3 loop reads CATSDSWVGNEQFF. CDR3 DNA sequence: TGTGCCACCAGTGATTCTTGGGTTGGAAATGAGCAGTTCTTC.

This clonotype has more than one count but fewer than ten. This rearrangement joins TRBV6-1 to TRBJ2-5, with D possibly being TRBD2 (5 bases). The end of the DNA aligns better with TRBJ2-7, so the J call may be wrong. The CDR3 has 15 amino acids. CDR1 is MNHNS, CDR2 SASEGT, per germline. The CDR3 region has the DNA TGTGCCAGCACTCACCTCAGGTTGAGGGACTACGAGCAGTACTTC. Its protein product is CASTHLRLRDYEQYF.

Note on this clonotype: A read error may produce the germline difference seen at one junction end. This rearrangement joins TRBV11-2 to TRBJ2-6; D unclear. Looked up from germline, CDR1 is SGHAT and CDR2 is FQNNGV. The CDR3 is 8 amino acids. For the CDR3, the DNA is TGTGCCAGCAGCTTAAAGGGTTTC. It codes for CASSLKGF. The entire variable domain, with the rest obtained from reference TRBV11-2 and TRBJ2-6, is as follows: EAGVAQSPRYKIIEKRQSVAFWCNPISGHATLYWYQQILGQGPKLLIQFQNNGVVDDSQLPKDRFSAERLKGVDSTLKIQPAKLEDSAVYLCASSLKGFGAGSRLTVL.

The genes are TRBV7-2 and TRBJ2-5; D is possibly TRBD2 (7 bases). Near its end, the DNA agrees better with TRBJ2-7, so the J call may be wrong. The CDR3 runs 15 residues. Per germline, CDR1 SGHTA and CDR2 FQGNSA. CDR3: CASSRGGQIYYEQYF. In DNA, the CDR3 is TGTGCCAGCAGCAGGGGGGGGCAGATATACTACGAGCAGTACTTC.